The 21 T cell receptor beta chains below were found in one sample sequenced in a study of blood T cell repertoires in COVID-19. The data were produced by immunoSEQ multiplex PCR, yet TCRdb's version contains in-frame clones alone and is incomplete. This sample carries over 200,000 clones, roughly 90% of them seen once, and the ten largest clones take 2.5% to 3.5%. The sample consisted of peripheral blood. These receptors were taken from a woman aged 55 to 70 with acute or convalescent COVID-19.

The chain has TRBV10-3 and TRBJ2-7; D is perhaps TRBD2 (6 bases). This CDR3 contains 15 residues. Trimming cost V 2 bases and J 3 bases, with 14 bases left between them. Per germline, CDR1 ENHRY and CDR2 SYGVKD. The CDR3 region has the DNA TGTGCCATCAGTGAGGAAGGTAGCGGTAACTACGAGCAGTACTTC. Protein: CAISEEGSGNYEQYF.

This chain uses TRBV30 with TRBJ1-1, with D maybe TRBD1 (5 bases). Trimming stripped 5 bases from V and 0 bases from J, with 10 bases between. The CDR3 runs to 13 residues. Germline assignment: CDR1 GTSNPN and CDR2 SVGIG (reference sequence). The chain's CDR3 is CAWSRALNTEAFF. For the CDR3, the DNA is TGTGCCTGGTCCAGGGCACTGAACACTGAAGCTTTCTTT.

The rearrangement links TRBV6-5 to TRBJ1-2; TRBD1 is a possible D gene (5 bases). The germline CDR1 and CDR2 sequences are MNHEY and SVGAGI. This CDR3 is 13 amino acids long. Trimming removed 5 bases from V and 8 bases from J, with 15 bases in between. CDR3 protein: CASSPTGERGYTF. DNA for the CDR3: TGTGCCAGCAGTCCCACGGGGGAGAGAGGCTACACCTTC.

This clone was counted between two and nine times. The J gene is TRBJ1-5, the V gene TRBV19, with 9 bases lining up with TRBD1. The CDR3 sequence is 16 residues long. Looked up from germline, CDR1 is LNHDA and CDR2 is SQIVND (reference sequence). V was clipped by 3 bases and J by 5 bases; unmatched bases: 8. CDR3 loop: CASSIAGDREDQPQHF. The CDR3 nucleotides read TGTGCCAGTAGTATCGCGGGGGACAGGGAAGATCAGCCCCAGCATTTT.

This clone was observed a handful of times. This chain links TRBV7-9 with TRBJ1-4; a possible D gene is TRBD1 (5 bases). Trimming left V 2 bases short and J 7 bases short, with 11 bases between. CDR3 length: 14 amino acids. Germline loops: CDR1 SEHNR, CDR2 FQNEAQ (reference sequence). In DNA, the CDR3 is TGTGCCAGCAGCTTAAGGGGAGGCGGTGAAAAACTGTTTTTT. Translation gives CASSLRGGGEKLFF.

The rearrangement uses TRBV5-1 and TRBJ2-2, with 9 bases fitting TRBD1. Germline CDR1 reads SGHRS; CDR2 reads YFSETQ. After removal of 0 bases from V and 6 bases from J, the junction contained 6 bases not matched to a gene. The CDR3 runs to 16 residues. The CDR3 sequence is CASSLAEGQGPGELFF. CDR3 DNA sequence: TGCGCCAGCAGCTTGGCCGAAGGACAGGGGCCCGGGGAGCTGTTTTTT.

The chain is built from TRBV29-1 and TRBJ1-2; the match to TRBD1 covers 7 bases. The V gene's germline CDR1 is SQVTM and CDR2 ANQGSEA. This CDR3 region has 12 residues. Unmatched junction bases numbered 1, after V lost 4 bases and J lost 2 bases. The CDR3 DNA is TGCAGCGTTGGGGGACAGAACTATGGCTACACCTTC. It is translated as CSVGGQNYGYTF.

This chain links TRBV27 with TRBJ2-3; 7 bases line up with TRBD2. The J segment lost 5 bases and the V segment lost 2 bases, leaving 4 bases of the junction unmatched. The CDR3 totals 14 residues. CDR1 and CDR2 (germline): MNHEY, SMNVEV (reference sequence). CDR3 protein: CASSLGGGGDTQYF. CDR3 coding DNA: TGTGCCAGCAGTTTAGGGGGGGGAGGAGATACGCAGTATTTT.

This chain links TRBV3-1 (or the pseudogene TRBV3-2) with TRBJ1-5, with D possibly being TRBD1 (6 bases). This CDR3 region has 13 residues. CDR1 and CDR2 (germline): LGHDT, YNNKEL (reference sequence). V lost 2 bases, J lost 6 bases, and 8 bases lay in between. CDR3 loop: CASSQTGSQPQHF. The CDR3 nucleotides read TGTGCCAGCAGCCAAACAGGGTCTCAGCCCCAGCATTTT.

This clone was recorded only once. The chain uses TRBV5-1 and TRBJ2-6; D remains unclear. Per the germline V gene, CDR1 is SGHRS and CDR2 is YFSETQ. Trimming cost V 0 bases and J 4 bases, with 8 bases left between them. The CDR3 extends over 15 amino acids. In nucleotides, the CDR3 is TGCGCCAGCAGCTTGGGATGGCCCGGGGCCAACGTCCTGACTTTC. It yields the protein CASSLGWPGANVLTF.

The chain joins TRBV11-3 to TRBJ2-7; D remains ambiguous. From germline, CDR1 is SGHNT and CDR2 YENEEA. The CDR3 extends over 12 amino acids. Trimming took off 1 base at V and 3 bases at J, with 4 bases between the two ends. DNA for the CDR3: TGTGCCAGCAGCTTAGGCAGCTACGAGCAGTACTTC. Its protein product is CASSLGSYEQYF.

This chain uses TRBV11-2 with TRBJ1-4; D ambiguous. Germline loops: CDR1 SGHAT, CDR2 FQNNGV. Trimming pared 0 bases from V and 4 bases from J, leaving 6 bases between. The CDR3 is 14 residues long. The CDR3 nucleotides read TGTGCCAGCAGCTTAGACAGGTTTAATGAAAAACTGTTTTTT. Translated: CASSLDRFNEKLFF.

The rearrangement joins TRBV12-3 or TRBV12-4 to TRBJ1-5; TRBD1 is a possible D gene (6 bases). The germline V and J ends were trimmed by 7 bases and 5 bases, with 12 bases remaining between them. CDR3 length: 13 residues. The CDR3 coding sequence is TGTGCCAGCACCCGGGACATATATCAGCCCCAGCATTTT. It encodes CASTRDIYQPQHF.

This clone was picked up a small number of times. This sample includes further DNA sequences coding for the same CDR3. CDR3 residues: CASSQRTVYNEQFF. The DNA of the CDR3 is TGTGCCAGCAGCCAAAGGACAGTCTACAATGAGCAGTTCTTC. V and J are TRBV14 and TRBJ2-1, with D possibly being TRBD1 (6 bases). Between the trimmed V and J ends, which lost 2 bases and 3 bases, there was a span of 8 bases. This CDR3 region has 14 residues. The germline V gene encodes CDR1 SGHDN and CDR2 FVKESK.

A few counts support this clone. This chain links TRBV28 with TRBJ1-2, with TRBD1 as a possible D gene (5 bases). V was pared by 3 bases and J by 4 bases, with 9 bases between. Looked up from germline, CDR1 is MDHEN and CDR2 is SYDVKM. The CDR3 loop spans 13 amino acids. The chain's CDR3 is CASSFRGSYGYTF. CDR3 nucleotide sequence: TGTGCCAGCAGTTTTAGGGGCAGCTATGGCTACACCTTC.

The chain employs TRBV11-3 and TRBJ2-3; 10 bases match TRBD2. Germline assignment: CDR1 SGHNT and CDR2 YENEEA. The CDR3 has 15 residues. The junction had 2 bases not matched to a gene; V was cut back by 3 bases and J by 2 bases. The CDR3 here is CASSFGLADTDTQYF. For the CDR3, the DNA is TGTGCCAGCAGCTTCGGACTAGCGGACACAGATACGCAGTATTTT.

The rearrangement links TRBV24-1 to TRBJ2-1; 9 nucleotides match TRBD1. The CDR3 is 17 residues long. Trimming cost V 5 bases and J 8 bases; bases outside gene matches: 15. Germline CDR1 KGHDR, CDR2 SFDVKD. CDR3 sequence: CATSAAPGTGILDEQFF. CDR3 bases: TGTGCCACCAGTGCGGCCCCCGGGACAGGGATTTTGGATGAGCAGTTCTTC.

The chain is built from TRBV5-1 and TRBJ1-4; 9 bases agree with TRBD1. Losses at the gene ends were 2 bases for V and 6 bases for J; bases not matched to a gene: 2. This CDR3 comprises 14 residues. Germline CDR1 reads SGHRS; CDR2 reads YFSETQ. The CDR3 DNA reads as TGCGCCAGCAGCTTACAGGGGGCGCATGAAAAACTGTTTTTT. Protein product: CASSLQGAHEKLFF.

The rearrangement links TRBV21-1 to TRBJ1-4; the tabulated D call, TRBD1, remains unverified against the DNA. TRBV21-1 is a listed pseudogene. The CDR3 runs to 16 residues. The CDR3 coding sequence is TGTGCCAGCAGCACGACAGGGCTGGGGAAAACGGAAAAACTGTTTTTT. This gives the protein CASSTTGLGKTEKLFF.

The CDR3 DNA is TGTGCCAGCAGTTTAGCGGGATGGCAAGAGACCCAGTACTTC. This sequence encodes CASSLAGWQETQYF. The rearrangement uses TRBV27 and TRBJ2-5, with D possibly matching TRBD2 (6 bases). V lost 2 bases and J lost 2, with 9 bases in between. The CDR3 length is 14 residues. CDR1 and CDR2 (germline): MNHEY, SMNVEV (reference sequence).

J is TRBJ1-2 and V is TRBV3-1 (or the pseudogene TRBV3-2), with a possible D match to TRBD1 (5 bases). CDR3 length: 15 amino acids. Deletions cut 5 bases from V and 0 bases from J, with 13 bases between. In germline, CDR1 is LGHDT, CDR2 YNNKEL (reference sequence). DNA of the CDR3: TGTGCCAGCAGCACATCAGGGTTGACTAACTATGGCTACACCTTC. Translating gives CASSTSGLTNYGYTF.